The rows below give T cell receptor beta chains drawn from one sample of a study of beta chain features in type 1 diabetes. The repertoire was sequenced with immunoSEQ multiplex PCR; TCRdb's copy has only in-frame clones and lacks some. The sample holds under 850,000 clones; 13% are singletons and the top ten take less than 0.025%. The material sequenced was naive CD4+ T cells from blood. The receptors were sampled from a man aged 18 to 35 with type 1 diabetes. The CDR3 runs from the conserved cysteine through the conserved F or W. D genes are given only for firm matches. Some rows mark clone size as missing; the rest say once, few, many or name a class of expanded clone.

d_call	clone_size	v_call	j_call	cdr3_nt	cdr3_aa
-	few	TRBV5-1	TRBJ2-7	TGCGCCAGCAGCTTGGACGAAGGCGAGCAGTACTTC	CASSLDEGEQYF
-	-	TRBV28	TRBJ1-1	TGTGCCAGCAGTTTATTAACGGTGAACACTGAAGCTTTCTTT	CASSLLTVNTEAFF
TRBD1	few	TRBV29-1	TRBJ1-1	TGCACCGGGACAGATAACACTGAAGCTTTCTTT	CTGTDNTEAFF
-	-	TRBV18	TRBJ1-1	TGTGCCAGCTCGACAGTGAACACTGAAGCTTTCTTT	CASSTVNTEAFF
-	few	TRBV6-5	TRBJ2-2	TGTGCCAGCGAATCCGGGGTAACCGGGGAGCTGTTTTTT	CASESGVTGELFF
-	once	TRBV2	TRBJ2-3	TGTGCCATCAAACGGGGTTTTCTAGATACGCAGTATTTT	CAIKRGFLDTQYF
TRBD2	few	TRBV28	TRBJ2-1	TGTGCCAGCAGTTTCCACCCGGGCGGGGGTAGTGAGCAGTTCTTC	CASSFHPGGGSEQFF
-	few	TRBV30	TRBJ1-1	TGTGCCTGGAGCTTAAGCACTGAAGCTTTCTTT	CAWSLSTEAFF
TRBD1	-	TRBV2	TRBJ1-2	TGTGCCAGCAGTGAAGGGGGACAGATCTATGGCTACACCTTC	CASSEGGQIYGYTF
TRBD1	-	TRBV6-5	TRBJ1-2	TGTGCCAGCAGAACCGACAGGGGATGGGACTATGGCTACACCTTC	CASRTDRGWDYGYTF
TRBD1	few	TRBV7-9	TRBJ2-7	TGTGCCAGCAGCTACGGACAGGGTCGGGGCGAGCAGTACTTC	CASSYGQGRGEQYF
-	few	TRBV5-1	TRBJ2-2	TGCGCCAGCAGCTTGGAGGGATGGAACGGGGAGCTGTTTTTT	CASSLEGWNGELFF
TRBD1	few	TRBV5-4	TRBJ2-7	TGTGCCAGCAGCTTGGAAGTGACAGGGTCCCACAAGCAGTACTTC	CASSLEVTGSHKQYF
-	few	TRBV30	TRBJ2-4	TGTGCCTGGAGACTCGGCAGCAACATTCAGTACTTC	CAWRLGSNIQYF
-	few	TRBV27	TRBJ2-1	TGTGCCAGCAGTCGAACCAGGGAACCTGAGCAGTTCTTC	CASSRTREPEQFF
-	-	TRBV5-6	TRBJ2-5	TGTGCCAGCAGCTTAGGTCAGCCAAGGGAGACCCAGTACTTC	CASSLGQPRETQYF
-	-	TRBV2	TRBJ1-6	TGTGCCAGCAGTGAAGGCGGAGGGAGCTATAATTCACCCCTCCACTTT	CASSEGGGSYNSPLHF
-	few	TRBV4-1	TRBJ1-2	TGCGCCAGCAGCCAAGTTCTCGACAGAACCTATGGCTACACCTTC	CASSQVLDRTYGYTF
TRBD1	-	TRBV2	TRBJ2-2	TGTGCCAGCAGTCCTACAGGGGGCTTGTCCAACACCGGGGAGCTGTTTTTT	CASSPTGGLSNTGELFF
TRBD1	-	TRBV7-2	TRBJ1-2	TGTGCCAGCAGCCCAACCGGGACAGGGGTTGTTGGCTACACCTTC	CASSPTGTGVVGYTF
TRBD1	few	TRBV7-9	TRBJ2-3	TGTGCCAGCAGCTCCCTAGGACAGGGGACAGATACGCAGTATTTT	CASSSLGQGTDTQYF
TRBD1	-	TRBV19	TRBJ2-7	TGTGCCAGTAGTCCACAGACAGGGACCGAGCAGTACTTC	CASSPQTGTEQYF
TRBD2	few	TRBV7-8	TRBJ2-3	TGTGCCAGCAGCGGGGCGCTAGCGGGGGGCCTCACAGATACGCAGTATTTT	CASSGALAGGLTDTQYF
-	-	TRBV7-6	TRBJ1-1	TGTGCCAGCAGCTTAGCGTCGTCATCAGCAACAGTTGAAGCTTTCTTT	CASSLASSSATVEAFF
-	-	TRBV28	TRBJ2-1	TGTGCCAGCAGCTCCTACAATGAGCAGTTCTTC	CASSSYNEQFF
-	-	TRBV6-1	TRBJ2-3	TGTGCCAGCAGTGTCCAGGACGCAGATACGCAGTATTTT	CASSVQDADTQYF
TRBD2	-	TRBV19	TRBJ2-1	TGTGCCAGTAGTACGGGACTAGCGTCCTACAATGAGCAGTTCTTC	CASSTGLASYNEQFF
-	-	TRBV11-2	TRBJ2-7	TGTGCCAGCAGCCCCAGCCGGGACGTTTACGAGCAGTACTTC	CASSPSRDVYEQYF